These 13 T cell receptor beta chains came from one sample sequenced in a study of cytomegalovirus exposure and HLA in healthy donors. This PCR relied on a set of 60 Vbeta primers and 13 Jbeta primers. TCRdb's copy holds only in-frame clones and misses some; the assay was immunoSEQ multiplex PCR. The sample contains about 150,000 clones, almost 85% of which appear only once. The sequencing sample was made of PBMCs. The source of these receptors is a boy aged 2-9 years in good health and CMV-seronegative.

The chain has TRBV27 and TRBJ1-1; perhaps TRBD1 as D (5 bases). Trimming pared 2 bases from V and 1 base from J, leaving 14 bases between. This CDR3 spans 16 amino acids. Looked up from germline, CDR1 is MNHEY and CDR2 is SMNVEV (reference sequence). As DNA, the CDR3 is TGTGCCAGCAGTTTAACCTCCTTCGGGGGGAACACTGAAGCTTTCTTT. This encodes CASSLTSFGGNTEAFF.

The CDR3 nucleotides are TGTGCCAGCACTCCGGAGGCCGGGACAGGGCTCGAGCAGTACTTC. Amino acids: CASTPEAGTGLEQYF. The chain couples TRBV2 to TRBJ2-7; 9 nucleotides match TRBD1. This CDR3 is built from 15 residues. CDR1 is SNHLY, CDR2 FYNNEI, per germline. The V segment lost 7 bases and the J segment 6 bases; nucleotides outside the gene matches: 13.

The chain links TRBV10-3 to TRBJ1-2; TRBD1 is a possible D gene (6 bases). CDR3 length: 13 amino acids. The germline CDR1 and CDR2 sequences are ENHRY and SYGVKD. Deletions cut 2 bases from V and 3 bases from J, with 7 bases between. The CDR3 is CAISEHRDYGYTF. CDR3 bases: TGTGCCATCAGTGAGCACAGGGACTATGGCTACACCTTC.

This clone was counted a few times. The rearrangement joins TRBV5-1 to TRBJ1-3; 9 nucleotides line up with TRBD1. Germline CDR1 and CDR2: SGHRS and YFSETQ. This CDR3 is 17 amino acids long. V lost 0 bases, J lost 1 base, and 5 bases stayed unmatched. In nucleotides, the CDR3 is TGCGCCAGCAGCTTGGAGCCTGGGACAGGGTCTGGAAACACCATATATTTT. This translates into CASSLEPGTGSGNTIYF.

J is TRBJ2-1 and V is TRBV9, with D maybe TRBD1 (7 bases). Germline V gives CDR1 SGDLS, CDR2 YYNGEE. Trimming shortened V by 5 bases and J by 4 bases, and 25 bases separated the two germline ends. This CDR3 has 18 amino acids. CDR3 residues: CASRRGPVTGDLYNEQFF. CDR3 nucleotides: TGTGCCAGCAGGAGGGGGCCGGTGACGGGAGATCTATACAATGAGCAGTTCTTC.

J is TRBJ2-6 and V is TRBV2, with D tentatively TRBD2 (6 bases). Trimming left V 1 base short and J 0 bases short, with 13 bases between. Per germline, CDR1 SNHLY and CDR2 FYNNEI. The CDR3 contains 18 residues. CDR3: CASSEVGGTHSGANVLTF. The CDR3 DNA follows: TGTGCCAGCAGTGAAGTAGGAGGGACCCACTCTGGGGCCAACGTCCTGACTTTC.

The J gene is TRBJ2-7, the V gene TRBV19; D remains unclear. V was trimmed by 4 bases and J by 4 bases, leaving 11 bases between them. Germline assignment: CDR1 LNHDA and CDR2 SQIVND (reference sequence). This CDR3 is built from 13 residues. CDR3 protein: CASSNTNVYEQYF. Written as DNA, the CDR3 is TGTGCCAGTAGTAATACTAATGTTTACGAGCAGTACTTC.

V and J are TRBV29-1 and TRBJ2-3, with 10 nucleotides matching TRBD2. The ends lost 3 bases at V and 0 bases at J; junction bases unmatched: 6. The CDR3 has 16 residues. From germline, CDR1 is SQVTM and CDR2 ANQGSEA. The CDR3 nucleotides are TGCAGCGTTGACCGAGCTAGCGGGGGAAGCACAGATACGCAGTATTTT. Its translation: CSVDRASGGSTDTQYF.

The CDR3 DNA sequence: TGTGCCAGCAGCTCCCCATCCTACGAGCAGTACTTC. Its protein is CASSSPSYEQYF. The chain joins TRBV5-4 to TRBJ2-7; D not resolved. V lost 3 bases, J lost 1 base, and 5 bases lay in between. This CDR3 contains 12 residues. CDR1 is SGHNT, CDR2 YYREEE, per germline (reference sequence).

V is TRBV4-2 and J is TRBJ2-3, with D possibly TRBD2 on 6 matching bases. V lost 4 bases, J lost 1 base, and 12 bases lay in between. Germline CDR1 reads LGHNA; CDR2 reads YNFKEQ. This CDR3 has 15 residues. The CDR3 region has the DNA TGTGCCAGCAGCCTGGGAGGAGCTGGCACAGATACGCAGTATTTT. Protein product: CASSLGGAGTDTQYF.

The chain has TRBV25-1 and TRBJ1-2; D unresolved. Germline values: CDR1 MGHDK, CDR2 SYGVNS. V shed 4 bases and J shed 3 bases, with 6 bases lying between them. The CDR3 has 12 amino acids. The CDR3 bases are TGTGCCAGCAGTGTCGCGCACTATGGCTACACCTTC. It encodes CASSVAHYGYTF.

V and J are TRBV15 and TRBJ2-7, with TRBD2 identical over 10 bases. This CDR3 is 18 amino acids long. V lost 4 bases, J lost 3 bases, and 15 bases stayed unmatched. Germline CDR1 and CDR2: LNHNV and YYDKDF (reference sequence). The CDR3 protein is CATSTPLLPGLANYEQYF. CDR3 nucleotides: TGTGCCACCAGCACTCCGCTTCTACCGGGACTAGCGAACTACGAGCAGTACTTC.

V usage is TRBV28 and J usage is TRBJ1-2; 7 bases line up with TRBD1. Germline CDR1 and CDR2: MDHEN and SYDVKM. Trimming cost V 4 bases and J 2 bases; bases outside gene matches: 1. CDR3 length: 13 residues. Here the CDR3 DNA reads TGTGCCAGCAGTTCACAGGGGAACTATGGCTACACCTTC. Translated: CASSSQGNYGYTF.